This T cell receptor (beta chain) was sequenced in a study of T cell responses to AZD1222 COVID-19 vaccine. Study-level findings and limits: Possibly, clonal diversity was underestimated; donors were largely white British and included more females. Reportedly, close to half of spike-specific TCRs are directed against unmutated variant regions. Only after the peak T cell response were repertoires sampled. The number of AZD1222 recipients seropositive at baseline was only five or six.

The assay was immunoSEQ multiplex PCR, and TCRdb's table has in-frame clones only and misses some. The sample includes about 150,000 clones, about 90% seen only once; the top ten take roughly 7.5%. Germline loops: CDR1 SGDLS, CDR2 YYNGEE. V was trimmed by 0 bases and J by 3 bases, leaving 16 bases between them. This CDR3 spans 17 amino acids. As concerns this clone: What it recognizes is unknown.

The receptor's source is an adult who received the MenACWY meningococcal vaccine as a control. The chain carries TRBV9 and TRBJ2-1; perhaps TRBD2 as D (6 bases). Sequenced material: peripheral blood, taken 28 days after the second dose of the MenACWY control vaccine. CDR3 DNA: TGTGCCAGCAGCGTAGGTCTTAGCGGAGGGGTCTACAATGAGCAGTTCTTC. It encodes CASSVGLSGGVYNEQFF.